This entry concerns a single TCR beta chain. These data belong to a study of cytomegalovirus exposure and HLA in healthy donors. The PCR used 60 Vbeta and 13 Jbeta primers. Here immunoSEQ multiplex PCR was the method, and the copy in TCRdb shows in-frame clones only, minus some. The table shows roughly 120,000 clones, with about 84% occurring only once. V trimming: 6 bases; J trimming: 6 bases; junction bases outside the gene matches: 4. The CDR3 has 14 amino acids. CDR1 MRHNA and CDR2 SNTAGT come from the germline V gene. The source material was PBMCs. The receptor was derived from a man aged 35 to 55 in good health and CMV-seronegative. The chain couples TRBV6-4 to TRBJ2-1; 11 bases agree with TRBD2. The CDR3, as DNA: TGTGCCAGCAGGATTAGCGGGGGGGCCAATGAGCAGTTCTTC. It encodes CASRISGGANEQFF.